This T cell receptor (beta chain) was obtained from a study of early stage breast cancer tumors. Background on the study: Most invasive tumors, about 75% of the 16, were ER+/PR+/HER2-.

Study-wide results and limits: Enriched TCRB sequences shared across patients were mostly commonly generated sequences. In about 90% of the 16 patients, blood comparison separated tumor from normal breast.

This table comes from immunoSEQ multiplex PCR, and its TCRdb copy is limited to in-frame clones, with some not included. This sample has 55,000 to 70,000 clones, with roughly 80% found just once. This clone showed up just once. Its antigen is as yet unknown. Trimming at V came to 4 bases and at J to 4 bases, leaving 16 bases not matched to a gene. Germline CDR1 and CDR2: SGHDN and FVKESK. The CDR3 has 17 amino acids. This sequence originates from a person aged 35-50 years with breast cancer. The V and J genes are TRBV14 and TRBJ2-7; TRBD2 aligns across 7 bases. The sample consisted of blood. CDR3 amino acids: CASSPFRGGAARYEQYF. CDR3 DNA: TGTGCCAGCAGCCCTTTTCGGGGAGGGGCAGCGAGGTACGAGCAGTACTTC.